This TCR beta chain was sequenced in a study of T cell changes during pregnancy in multiple sclerosis. Sequencing was performed with immunoSEQ multiplex PCR; in TCRdb, only in-frame clones are kept and a portion is missing. The sample consists of approximately 100,000 clones, 92% of them appearing once. The CDR3 consists of 11 residues. Trimming removed 7 bases from V and 6 bases from J; junction bases left unmatched: 5. The V gene's germline CDR1 is DFQATT and CDR2 SNEGSKA (reference sequence). Sequenced material: peripheral blood, taken after pregnancy. This TCR derives from a female donor with multiple sclerosis, enrolled in a pregnancy study. The chain links TRBV20-1 to TRBJ1-1; 7 bases map to TRBD1. The CDR3 DNA sequence: TGCAGTGGGACAGGCTGGGCTGAAGCTTTCTTT. Its protein is CSGTGWAEAFF.